This T cell receptor beta chain was recovered during a study of blood T cell repertoires in COVID-19. Across the study: Sites in the United States, Italy and Spain provided acute and convalescent COVID-19 samples. PBMCs, B-cell-depleted T cells, or T cells provided the cDNA or gDNA that made up the material.

V dropped 7 bases and J dropped 4; count of bases not matched to a gene: 10. CDR1 and CDR2 from the germline V gene are MDHEN and SYDVKM. The CDR3 has 15 residues. Original processing notes: Amplification of reference gene primers was used by the study to estimate nucleated cell counts. Here immunoSEQ multiplex PCR was the method, and the copy in TCRdb shows in-frame clones only, minus some. V and J calls and clone size are those listed in that table; D and trimming were worked out from the DNA. In the table there are under 70,000 clones, around nine tenths of which are singletons. The chain employs TRBV28 and TRBJ2-7; 10 positions match TRBD2. The source is a man aged 45-65 years with acute or convalescent COVID-19. The source material was peripheral blood. The CDR3 DNA reads as TGTGCCAGCATTGATGCTAGCGGGGGACGGTACGAGCAGTACTTC. It translates to CASIDASGGRYEQYF.